Each of the 15 T cell receptor beta chains below was sequenced from the same sample in a study of Graves' ophthalmopathy and Graves' hyperthyroidism. RNA transcripts provided the template for amplifying TCR beta CDR3 regions. Second-round multiplex PCR came after first-round RT-PCR with HTBI primers. TCRdb fed the multiplex PCR reads into MiXCR, producing one record per CDR3 protein. Altogether about 230,000 distinct CDR3 sequences are present, 45% being singletons, with the ten largest covering around 43%. The sample taken for sequencing was peripheral blood. These receptors were taken from an adult man with Graves' ophthalmopathy.

The V and J genes are TRBV4-1 and TRBJ2-5, with TRBD2 matching 11 bases. J gave up 4 bases and V 3 bases, and 10 bases lay outside the gene matches. Germline assignment: CDR1 MGHRA and CDR2 YSYEKL. The CDR3 covers 17 residues. CDR3 amino acids: CASSQGPGLADRETQYF. As DNA, the CDR3 is TGCGCCAGCAGCCAGGGTCCGGGACTAGCGGATAGAGAGACCCAGTACTTC.

J is TRBJ2-5 and V is TRBV5-1; 9 bases are a match to TRBD2. Looked up from germline, CDR1 is SGHRS and CDR2 is YFSETQ. The trim removed 0 bases at V and 1 base at J, leaving 1 base unmatched. The CDR3 length is 15 residues. The CDR3 sequence: CASSLGLAAQETQYF. The CDR3 bases are TGCGCCAGCAGCTTGGGACTAGCGGCCCAAGAGACCCAGTACTTC.

The chain employs TRBV7-6 and TRBJ2-7; TRBD1 agrees at 10 bases. This CDR3 contains 17 residues. Germline values: CDR1 SGHVS, CDR2 FNYEAQ. After removal of 6 bases from V and 1 base from J, the junction contained 12 bases not matched to a gene. CDR3 residues: CASSSGQGPLGSYEQYF. The CDR3 DNA reads TGTGCCAGCAGTTCGGGACAGGGGCCGTTGGGGTCCTACGAGCAGTACTTC.

J is TRBJ2-7 and V is TRBV2, with 7 bases that match TRBD2. This CDR3 has 13 amino acids. The junction had 4 bases not matched to a gene; V was cut back by 6 bases and J by 2 bases. From germline, CDR1 is SNHLY and CDR2 FYNNEI. The CDR3 sequence is CASRGLQTYEQYF. In DNA form, the CDR3 reads TGTGCCAGCAGGGGACTACAGACCTACGAGCAGTACTTC.

This clonotype was recorded at least ten times. The chain couples TRBV7-2 to TRBJ1-4, with D unresolved. The CDR3 covers 15 residues. Between the trimmed V and J ends, which lost 4 bases and 4 bases, there was a span of 13 bases. Germline-derived CDR1 and CDR2 are SGHTA and FQGNSA. The CDR3 is CASSSARTGNEKLFF. CDR3 DNA sequence: TGTGCCAGCAGCTCCGCCCGGACGGGTAATGAAAAACTGTTTTTT.

This chain joins TRBV29-1 and TRBJ1-3, with 8 nucleotides matching TRBD1. Germline V CDR1 and CDR2: SQVTM, ANQGSEA. The CDR3 loop spans 14 amino acids. V lost 1 base to trimming and J lost 2 bases; unmatched junction nucleotides: 1. CDR3 region: CSVEGTGPGNTIYF. In DNA, the CDR3 is TGCAGCGTTGAAGGGACAGGGCCTGGAAACACCATATATTTT.

The sample holds many counts of this clonotype. J is TRBJ1-2 and V is TRBV19, with D uncertain. Looked up from germline, CDR1 is LNHDA and CDR2 is SQIVND (reference sequence). The length of the CDR3 is 10 residues. Trimming removed 6 bases from V and 4 bases from J, with 3 bases in between. CDR3 nucleotide sequence: TGTGCCAGTAGGTCCTATGGCTACACCTTC. This gives the protein CASRSYGYTF.

The V and J genes are TRBV19 and TRBJ1-2; maybe TRBD1 (5 bases). The CDR3 consists of 13 residues. Per germline, CDR1 LNHDA and CDR2 SQIVND (reference sequence). The germline V and J ends were trimmed by 1 base and 8 bases, with 11 bases remaining between them. The CDR3 DNA reads TGTGCCAGTAGTATAGGGCCAGGGAGCGGCTACACCTTC. Residues: CASSIGPGSGYTF.

The chain couples TRBV18 to TRBJ1-2; D gene uncertain. Trimming took off 2 bases at V and 8 bases at J, with 12 bases between the two ends. Germline lookup yields CDR1 KGHSH and CDR2 LQKENI. This CDR3 comprises 13 residues. The chain's CDR3 is CASSPSTPGGYTF. DNA for the CDR3: TGTGCCAGCTCACCATCCACACCTGGGGGCTACACCTTC. The whole variable domain, remainder taken from reference TRBV18 and TRBJ1-2, is NAGVMQNPRHLVRRRGQEARLRCSPMKGHSHVYWYRQLPEEGLKFMVYLQKENIIDESGMPKERFSAEFPKEGPSILRIQQVVRGDSAAYFCASSPSTPGGYTFGSGTRLTVV.

The CDR3 DNA reads TGTGCCAGTAGTTCAGGGGAGGGCACCGGGGAGCTGTTTTTT. This gives the protein CASSSGEGTGELFF. This chain links TRBV19 with TRBJ2-2, with D possibly being TRBD2 (7 bases). Germline values: CDR1 LNHDA, CDR2 SQIVND (reference sequence). Trimming took 5 bases from V and 4 from J, leaving 11 bases between them. The CDR3 contains 14 residues.

This clonotype was recorded at least ten times. V is TRBV29-1 and J is TRBJ1-2, with 8 bases lining up with TRBD1. The CDR3 has 14 residues. With V trimmed by 4 bases and J by 4 bases, 8 bases remained unmatched. The V gene's germline CDR1 is SQVTM and CDR2 ANQGSEA. For the CDR3, the DNA is TGCAGCGTTGGAAATTGGACAGGGCTCTATGGCTACACCTTC. The encoded protein is CSVGNWTGLYGYTF.

The V call is TRBV12-3 or TRBV12-4, the J call TRBJ1-4; 9 bases agree with TRBD1. This CDR3 spans 14 amino acids. With V trimmed by 6 bases and J by 8 bases, 7 bases remained unmatched. The CDR3 DNA is TGTGCCAGCAGATGGACAGGGGCGGGGGAAAAACTGTTTTTT. Encoded protein: CASRWTGAGEKLFF.

This chain uses TRBV20-1 with TRBJ1-1; D unclear. V was trimmed by 3 bases and J by 1 base, leaving 3 bases between them. The CDR3 contains 11 residues. CDR1 and CDR2 from the germline V gene are DFQATT and SNEGSKA (reference sequence). CDR3 loop: CSASWNTEAFF. CDR3 nucleotide sequence: TGCAGTGCTAGTTGGAACACTGAAGCTTTCTTT.

The gene calls are TRBV5-8 and TRBJ1-2; D unresolved. Trimming stripped 2 bases from V and 1 base from J, with 12 bases between. This CDR3 region has 15 residues. In germline, CDR1 is SGHTS, CDR2 YDEGEE. Written as DNA, the CDR3 is TGTGCCAGCAGCTTTTCACAGCGAGATAACTATGGCTACACCTTC. It encodes CASSFSQRDNYGYTF.

The rearrangement joins TRBV2 to TRBJ2-3; perhaps TRBD2 as D (5 bases). Germline V gives CDR1 SNHLY, CDR2 FYNNEI. The CDR3 spans 15 residues. The V end lost 6 bases, the J end lost 1 base, and 14 bases lay between the germline ends. The CDR3 loop reads CASSSGVGGTDTQYF. The CDR3 DNA reads as TGTGCCAGCAGCTCCGGGGTGGGCGGCACAGATACGCAGTATTTT.